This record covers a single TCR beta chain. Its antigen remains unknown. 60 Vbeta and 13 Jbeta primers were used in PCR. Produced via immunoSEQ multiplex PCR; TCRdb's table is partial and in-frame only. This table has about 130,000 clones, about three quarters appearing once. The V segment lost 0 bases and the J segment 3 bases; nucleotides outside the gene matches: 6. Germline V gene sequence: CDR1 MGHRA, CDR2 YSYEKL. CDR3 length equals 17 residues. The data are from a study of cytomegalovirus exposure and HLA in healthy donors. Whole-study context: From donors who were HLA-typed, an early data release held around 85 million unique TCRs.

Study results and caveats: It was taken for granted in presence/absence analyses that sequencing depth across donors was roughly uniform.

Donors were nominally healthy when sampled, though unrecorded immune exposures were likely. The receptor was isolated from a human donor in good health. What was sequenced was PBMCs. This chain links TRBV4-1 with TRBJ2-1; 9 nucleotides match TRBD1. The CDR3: CASSQDSGTGIYNEQFF. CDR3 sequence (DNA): TGCGCCAGCAGCCAAGATTCGGGGACAGGGATCTACAATGAGCAGTTCTTC.